Presented here are 7 T cell receptor beta chains from one specimen sequenced in a study of cytomegalovirus exposure and HLA in healthy donors. The study ran its PCR with 60 Vbeta and 13 Jbeta primers. Using immunoSEQ multiplex PCR, the repertoire was profiled, and TCRdb retains in-frame clones only, with some absent. The sample records about 140,000 clones, about 74% being singletons. The sequencing sample was made of PBMCs. Source of these receptors: a woman between 45 and 60 years old in good health and CMV-seronegative.

The V call is TRBV29-1, the J call TRBJ1-1, with D possibly TRBD1 on 6 matching bases. Germline CDR1 reads SQVTM; CDR2 reads ANQGSEA. The CDR3 is made up of 13 amino acids. Trimming pared 6 bases from V and 2 bases from J, leaving 13 bases between. The DNA for the CDR3 is TGCAGCGTACAGGGTATTTTAAACACTGAAGCTTTCTTT. This sequence encodes CSVQGILNTEAFF.

There are a few counts of this clone. Here the CDR3 DNA reads TGCGCCAGCAGCCCAGGGACAGCGGGAAACACCATATATTTT. Protein: CASSPGTAGNTIYF. V gene TRBV5-1 combines with J gene TRBJ1-3; TRBD1 matches 7 bases. In germline, CDR1 is SGHRS, CDR2 YFSETQ. This CDR3 has 14 amino acids. V lost 4 bases and J lost 4; bases outside the gene matches: 5.

This clone has more than one count but fewer than ten. The chain combines TRBV9 with TRBJ2-7; 16 positions match TRBD2. CDR3 length equals 16 residues. Germline V CDR1 and CDR2: SGDLS, YYNGEE. Trimming cost V 3 bases and J 3 bases; bases outside gene matches: 3. In DNA form, the CDR3 reads TGTGCCAGCAGCGAGGGACTAGCGGGGGGGATCTACGAGCAGTACTTC. Amino acid sequence: CASSEGLAGGIYEQYF.

The chain couples TRBV5-5 to TRBJ2-3; 11 nucleotides line up with TRBD2. After removal of 2 bases from V and 1 base from J, the junction contained 3 bases not matched to a gene. CDR3 length equals 16 residues. Germline V CDR1 and CDR2: SGHKS, YYEKEE (reference sequence). As DNA, the CDR3 is TGTGCCAGCAGCTTCCCTAGCGGGGGGCGCACAGATACGCAGTATTTT. It translates to CASSFPSGGRTDTQYF.

V gene TRBV6-5 combines with J gene TRBJ1-4, with D perhaps matching TRBD1 (5 bases). In germline, CDR1 is MNHEY, CDR2 SVGAGI. The V end lost 6 bases, the J end lost 2 bases, and 7 bases lay between the germline ends. The length of the CDR3 is 13 residues. The CDR3 protein is CASRGTTNEKLFF. DNA for the CDR3: TGTGCCAGCAGAGGGACTACTAATGAAAAACTGTTTTTT.

Here the CDR3 reads CASSVAGTPGTEAFF. CDR3 nucleotide sequence: TGTGCCAGCAGCGTAGCTGGAACCCCGGGGACTGAAGCTTTCTTT. This sequence joins TRBV9 and TRBJ1-1; D unresolved. The CDR3 runs 15 residues. Per the germline V gene, CDR1 is SGDLS and CDR2 is YYNGEE. The V gene lost 0 bases and the J gene lost 5 bases, with 14 bases spanning the gap. Filled out from reference TRBV9 and TRBJ1-1, the complete variable domain reads DSGVTQTPKHLITATGQRVTLRCSPRSGDLSVYWYQQSLDQGLQFLIQYYNGEERAKGNILERFSAQQFPDLHSELNLSSLELGDSALYFCASSVAGTPGTEAFFGQGTRLTVV.

The chain links TRBV27 to TRBJ2-2; unclear D gene. Trimming cost V 3 bases and J 6 bases, with 8 bases left between them. Germline assignment: CDR1 MNHEY and CDR2 SMNVEV (reference sequence). CDR3 length: 13 residues. CDR3 DNA: TGTGCCAGCAGTTTGTCGCGTGCCGGGGAGCTGTTTTTT. It encodes CASSLSRAGELFF.